This TCR beta chain is drawn from a study of shared clonotypes between healthy human individuals. Turning to the study itself: Per donor, three plates held CD4 naive cells, three held CD4 memory, two held CD8 naive and one held CD8 memory. Study-wide results and caveats: What naive subsets generally showed was a larger estimated richness than memory subsets showed.

A word on this clone: The antigen remains undetermined.

Donation came from healthy HIV-negative adults that had no recent acute infections or vaccinations. Using immunoSEQ multiplex PCR, the repertoire was profiled, and TCRdb retains in-frame clones only, with some absent. The data show under 600,000 clones, with more than 95% seen just once and approximately 0.057% held by the top ten. The sequenced sample was naive CD4+ T cells sorted from blood. The sample's subset: CD45RA+ positively selected. The clonotype was recovered from a woman aged 25 to 39 in good health.

The CDR3 protein is CASSSSGTAKEKLFF. DNA for the CDR3: TGTGCCAGCAGTTCCTCCGGGACAGCGAAAGAAAAACTGTTTTTT. V and J are TRBV28 and TRBJ1-4, with 7 bases lining up with TRBD1. The CDR3 is 15 residues long. V was pared by 4 bases and J by 8 bases, with 10 bases of the junction left unmatched. Germline V gene data show CDR1 as MDHEN and CDR2 as SYDVKM.